These T cell receptor beta chains were read from a single sample in a study of beta chain features in type 1 diabetes. TCRdb keeps only in-frame clones here, not all; method: immunoSEQ multiplex PCR. The data show hundreds of thousands of clones, 15% seen once. The sequenced sample was naive CD4+ T cells from blood. These receptors all come from a man between 18 and 35 years old with type 1 diabetes. CDR3s include the opening cysteine and the closing phenylalanine or tryptophan. Each record gives: clone size, CDR3 length, J gene, D gene, V gene, CDR3 DNA, CDR3 protein. The D gene is left open where the match is weak. Only part of the rows carry a size: once, few, many, or a class if the clone is expanded.

>few|13|TRBJ2-1|-|TRBV30
TGTGCCTGGAGTAAGGGACTGGACAATGAGCAGTTCTTC
CAWSKGLDNEQFF
>-|14|TRBJ2-7|TRBD1|TRBV18
TGTGCCAGCCCCCCTCCGGACAGGGGCTACGAGCAGTACTTC
CASPPPDRGYEQYF
>few|15|TRBJ1-1|TRBD1|TRBV10-3
TGTGCCATCAGCGGACAGGCTCTGGGGAACACTGAAGCTTTCTTT
CAISGQALGNTEAFF
>-|14|TRBJ2-7|-|TRBV28
TGTGCCAGCAGTTTCTACAGCCCCTCCTACGAGCAGTACTTC
CASSFYSPSYEQYF
>-|17|TRBJ2-7|-|TRBV7-6
TGTGCCAGCAGACGACAGGGGGCAGCTAGCGGGGGTGACTACGCCGACTTC
CASRRQGAASGGDYADF
>few|14|TRBJ2-3|-|TRBV27
TGTGCCAGCAGACAAGGGCGGGGCACAGATACGCAGTATTTT
CASRQGRGTDTQYF
>-|16|TRBJ2-7|TRBD1|TRBV2
TGTGCCAGCAGTGAAGTCTTCAGGACAGGGTATAACGAGCAGTACTTC
CASSEVFRTGYNEQYF
>-|13|TRBJ2-7|-|TRBV7-2
TGTGCCAGCAGCTTAGCGCTCGGCTACGAGCAGTACTTC
CASSLALGYEQYF
>-|11|TRBJ2-2|-|TRBV28
TGTGCCAGCAGTTTATACAGGGAGCTGTTTTTT
CASSLYRELFF
>-|11|TRBJ2-7|-|TRBV4-1
TGCGCAAACGCCGGCTCCTACGAGCAGTACTTC
CANAGSYEQYF
>-|17|TRBJ2-1|TRBD2|TRBV29-1
TGCAGCGCCCGGACCCTTGGGGTAGCGGGAGTGTTCAATGAGCAGTTCTTC
CSARTLGVAGVFNEQFF
>few|15|TRBJ2-5|TRBD2|TRBV25-1
TGTGCCAGCAGTTCCGGGACTAGCGGCCAAGAGACCCAGTACTTC
CASSSGTSGQETQYF
>-|13|TRBJ2-1|-|TRBV27
TGTGCCAGCAGTTTATCCTGGGGGGATGAGCAGTTCTTC
CASSLSWGDEQFF
>-|16|TRBJ2-7|-|TRBV14
TGTGCCAGCAGCCAAGAGGGGACACGGCCGCTAGGTGAGCAGTACTTC
CASSQEGTRPLGEQYF
>-|16|TRBJ2-1|TRBD2|TRBV9
TGTGCCAGCAGCCCCCAGGGTCTAGCGGGAGGGGGTGAGCAGTTCTTC
CASSPQGLAGGGEQFF
>few|13|TRBJ2-1|-|TRBV19
TGTGCCAGTAGTATGACTGGACAGCCAAGAAAGTTCTTC
CASSMTGQPRKFF